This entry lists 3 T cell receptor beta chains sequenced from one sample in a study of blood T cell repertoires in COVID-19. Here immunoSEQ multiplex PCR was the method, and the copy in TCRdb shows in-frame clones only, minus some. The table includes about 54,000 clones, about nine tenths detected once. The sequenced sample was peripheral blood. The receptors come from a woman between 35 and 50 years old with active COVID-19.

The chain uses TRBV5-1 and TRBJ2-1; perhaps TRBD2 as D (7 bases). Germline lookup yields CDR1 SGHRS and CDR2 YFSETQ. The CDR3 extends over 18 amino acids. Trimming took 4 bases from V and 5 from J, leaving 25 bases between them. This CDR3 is CASSTTVSGGPEDNEQFF. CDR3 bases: TGCGCCAGCAGCACGACCGTATCCGGGGGGCCGGAAGACAATGAGCAGTTCTTC.

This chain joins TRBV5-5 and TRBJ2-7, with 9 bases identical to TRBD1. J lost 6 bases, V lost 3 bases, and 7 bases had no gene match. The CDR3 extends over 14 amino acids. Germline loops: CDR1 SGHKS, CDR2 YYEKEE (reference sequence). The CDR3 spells CASSWGTGIGEQYF. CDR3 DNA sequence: TGTGCCAGCAGCTGGGGGACAGGGATCGGCGAGCAGTACTTC.

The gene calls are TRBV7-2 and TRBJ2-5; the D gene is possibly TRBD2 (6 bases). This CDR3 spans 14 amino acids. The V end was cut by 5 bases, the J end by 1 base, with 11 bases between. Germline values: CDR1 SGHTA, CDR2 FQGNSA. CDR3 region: CASSPRGIQETQYF. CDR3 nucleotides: TGTGCCAGCAGCCCCCGGGGGATCCAAGAGACCCAGTACTTC.